This record covers a single T cell receptor beta chain. When the RNA was reverse transcribed, random hexamers were used with an input of roughly 0.5 to 1 ug. Each CDR3 protein is one row after TCRdb ran MiXCR on the immunoSEQ multiplex PCR reads. The sample includes around 170,000 distinct CDR3 sequences, roughly 95% of them seen just once. CDR3 length equals 17 residues. V gave up 5 bases and J gave up 6 bases; unmatched junction bases: 19. Germline loops: CDR1 DFQATT, CDR2 SNEGSKA (reference sequence). CD8+ and CD4+ T cells from blood underwent TCR beta sequencing, which was carried out in a high-throughput format. The source of the sample is a study of CD8 T cells in Susac syndrome.

This chain uses TRBV20-1 with TRBJ2-1, with 7 bases aligning to TRBD1. Sequences were obtained from CD4+ T cells from PBMCs. The receptor comes from a human donor with Susac syndrome. The CDR3 sequence is CSARVPRVGQPINEQFF. The CDR3 nucleotides are TGCAGTGCTCGTGTCCCCCGGGTGGGACAGCCGATCAATGAGCAGTTCTTC.